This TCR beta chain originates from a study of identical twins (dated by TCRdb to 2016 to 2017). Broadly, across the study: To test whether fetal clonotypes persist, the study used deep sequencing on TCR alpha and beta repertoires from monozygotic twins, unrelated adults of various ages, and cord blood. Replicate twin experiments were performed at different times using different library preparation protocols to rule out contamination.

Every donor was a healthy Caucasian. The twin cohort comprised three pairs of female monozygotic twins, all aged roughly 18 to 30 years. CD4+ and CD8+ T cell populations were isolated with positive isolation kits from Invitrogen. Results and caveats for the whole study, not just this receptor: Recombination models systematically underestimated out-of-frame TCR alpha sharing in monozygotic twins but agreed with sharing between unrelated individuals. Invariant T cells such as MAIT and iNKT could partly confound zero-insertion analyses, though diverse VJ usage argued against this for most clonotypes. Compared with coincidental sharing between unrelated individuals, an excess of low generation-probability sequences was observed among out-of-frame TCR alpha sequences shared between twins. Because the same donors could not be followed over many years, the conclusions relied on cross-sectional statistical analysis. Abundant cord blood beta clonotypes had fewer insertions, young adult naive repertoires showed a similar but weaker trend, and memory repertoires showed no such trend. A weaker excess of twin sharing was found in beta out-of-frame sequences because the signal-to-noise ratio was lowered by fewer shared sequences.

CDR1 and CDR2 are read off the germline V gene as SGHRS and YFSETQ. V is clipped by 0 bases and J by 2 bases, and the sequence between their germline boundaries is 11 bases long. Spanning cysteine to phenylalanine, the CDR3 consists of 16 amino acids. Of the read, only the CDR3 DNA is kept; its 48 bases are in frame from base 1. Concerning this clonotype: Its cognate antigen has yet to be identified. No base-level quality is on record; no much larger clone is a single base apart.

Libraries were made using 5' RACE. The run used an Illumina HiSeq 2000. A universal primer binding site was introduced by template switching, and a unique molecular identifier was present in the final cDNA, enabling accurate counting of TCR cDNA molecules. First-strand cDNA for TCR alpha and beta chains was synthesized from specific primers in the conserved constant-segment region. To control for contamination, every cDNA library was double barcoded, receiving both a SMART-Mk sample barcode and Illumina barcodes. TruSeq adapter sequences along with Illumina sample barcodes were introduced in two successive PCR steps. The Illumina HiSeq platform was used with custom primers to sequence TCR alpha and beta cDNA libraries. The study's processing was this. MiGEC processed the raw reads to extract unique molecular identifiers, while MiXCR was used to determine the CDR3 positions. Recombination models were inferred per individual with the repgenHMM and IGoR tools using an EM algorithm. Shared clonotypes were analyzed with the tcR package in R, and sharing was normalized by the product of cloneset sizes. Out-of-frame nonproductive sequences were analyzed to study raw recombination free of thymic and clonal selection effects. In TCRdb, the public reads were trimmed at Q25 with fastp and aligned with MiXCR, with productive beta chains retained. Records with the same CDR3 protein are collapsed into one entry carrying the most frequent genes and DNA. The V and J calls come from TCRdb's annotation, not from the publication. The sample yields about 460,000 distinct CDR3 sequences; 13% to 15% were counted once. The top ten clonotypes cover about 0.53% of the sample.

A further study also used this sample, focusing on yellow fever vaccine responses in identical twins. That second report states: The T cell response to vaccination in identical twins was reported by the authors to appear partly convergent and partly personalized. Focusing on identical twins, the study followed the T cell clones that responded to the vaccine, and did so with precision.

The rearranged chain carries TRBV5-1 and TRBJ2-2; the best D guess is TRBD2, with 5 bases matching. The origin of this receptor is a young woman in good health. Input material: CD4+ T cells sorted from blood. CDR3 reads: CASSLDPGRNTGELFF. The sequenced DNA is TGCGCCAGCAGCTTGGACCCGGGAAGAAACACCGGGGAGCTGTTTTTT.